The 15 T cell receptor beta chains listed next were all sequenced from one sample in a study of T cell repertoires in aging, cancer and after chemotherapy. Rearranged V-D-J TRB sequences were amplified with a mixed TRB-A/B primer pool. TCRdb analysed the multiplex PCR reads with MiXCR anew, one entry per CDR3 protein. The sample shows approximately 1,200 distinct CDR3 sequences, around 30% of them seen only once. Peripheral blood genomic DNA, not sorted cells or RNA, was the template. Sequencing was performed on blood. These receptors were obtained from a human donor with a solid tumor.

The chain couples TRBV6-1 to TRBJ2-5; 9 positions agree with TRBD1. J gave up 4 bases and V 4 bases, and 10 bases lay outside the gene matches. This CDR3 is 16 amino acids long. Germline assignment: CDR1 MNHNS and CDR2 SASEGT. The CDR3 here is CASSGRPGQGRETQYF. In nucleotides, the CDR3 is TGTGCCAGCAGTGGGAGACCGGGACAGGGACGAGAGACCCAGTACTTC.

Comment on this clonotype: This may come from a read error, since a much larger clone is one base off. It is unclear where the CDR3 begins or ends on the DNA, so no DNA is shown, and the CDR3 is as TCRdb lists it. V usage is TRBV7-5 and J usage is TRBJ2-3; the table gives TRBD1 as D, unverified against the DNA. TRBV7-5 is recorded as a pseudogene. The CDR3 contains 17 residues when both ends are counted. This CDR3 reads CISVPEAYQGNQDTQYF.

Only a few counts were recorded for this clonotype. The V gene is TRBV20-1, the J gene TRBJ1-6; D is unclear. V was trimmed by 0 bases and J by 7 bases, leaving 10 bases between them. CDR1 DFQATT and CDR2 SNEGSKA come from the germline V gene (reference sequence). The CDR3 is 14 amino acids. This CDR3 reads CSAREGSRNSPLHF. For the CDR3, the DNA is TGCAGTGCTAGAGAGGGCAGCAGGAATTCACCCCTCCACTTT.

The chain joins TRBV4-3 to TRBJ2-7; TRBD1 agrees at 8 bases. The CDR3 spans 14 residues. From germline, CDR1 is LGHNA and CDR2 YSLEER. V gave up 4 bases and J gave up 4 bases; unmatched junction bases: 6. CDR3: CASSLSRGLYEQYF. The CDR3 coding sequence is TGCGCCAGCAGCCTATCCAGGGGGCTGTACGAGCAGTACTTC.

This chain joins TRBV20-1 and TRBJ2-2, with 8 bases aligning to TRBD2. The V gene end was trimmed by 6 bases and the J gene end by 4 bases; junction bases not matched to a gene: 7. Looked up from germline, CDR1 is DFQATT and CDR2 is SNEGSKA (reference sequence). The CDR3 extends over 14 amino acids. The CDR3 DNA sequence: TGCAGTGCCGGGAGGGGGTCGGGCACCGGGGAGCTGTTTTTT. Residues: CSAGRGSGTGELFF.

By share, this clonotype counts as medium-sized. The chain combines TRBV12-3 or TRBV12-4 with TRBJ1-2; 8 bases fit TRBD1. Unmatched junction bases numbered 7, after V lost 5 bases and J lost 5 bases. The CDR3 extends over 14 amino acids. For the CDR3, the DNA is TGTGCCAGCAGTGCAGGGGGCTTTGGGTATGGCTACACCTTC. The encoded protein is CASSAGGFGYGYTF.

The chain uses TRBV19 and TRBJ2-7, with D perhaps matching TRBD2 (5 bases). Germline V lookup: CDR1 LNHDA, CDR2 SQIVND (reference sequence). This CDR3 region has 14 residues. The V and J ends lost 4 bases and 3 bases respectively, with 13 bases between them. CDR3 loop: CASSTGRGIYEQYF. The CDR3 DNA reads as TGTGCCAGTAGTACAGGCAGAGGGATCTACGAGCAGTACTTC. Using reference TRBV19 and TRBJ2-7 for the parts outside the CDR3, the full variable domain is DGGITQSPKYLFRKEGQNVTLSCEQNLNHDAMYWYRQDPGQGLRLIYYSQIVNDFQKGDIAEGYSVSREKKESFPLTVTSAQKNPTAFYLCASSTGRGIYEQYFGPGTRLTVT.

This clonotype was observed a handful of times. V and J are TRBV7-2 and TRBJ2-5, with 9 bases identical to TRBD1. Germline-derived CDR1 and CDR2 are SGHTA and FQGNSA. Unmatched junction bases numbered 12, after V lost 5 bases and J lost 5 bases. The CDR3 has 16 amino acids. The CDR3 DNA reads TGTGCCAGCAGCAATCAGGACAGGGGAAGATGGGAGACCCAGTACTTC. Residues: CASSNQDRGRWETQYF.

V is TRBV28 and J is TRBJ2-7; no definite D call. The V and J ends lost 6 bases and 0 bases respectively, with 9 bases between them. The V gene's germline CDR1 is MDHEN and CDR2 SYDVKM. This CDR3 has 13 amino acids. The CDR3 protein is CASRTPSSYEQYF. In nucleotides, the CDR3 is TGTGCCAGCAGGACACCGAGCTCCTACGAGCAGTACTTC.

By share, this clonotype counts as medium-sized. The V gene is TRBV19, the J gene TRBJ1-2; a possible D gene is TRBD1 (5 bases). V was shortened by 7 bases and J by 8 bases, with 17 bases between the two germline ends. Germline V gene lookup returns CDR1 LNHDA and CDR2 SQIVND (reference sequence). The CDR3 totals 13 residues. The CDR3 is CASTGTAVRGYTF. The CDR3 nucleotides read TGTGCCAGTACCGGGACGGCTGTTCGGGGCTACACCTTC.

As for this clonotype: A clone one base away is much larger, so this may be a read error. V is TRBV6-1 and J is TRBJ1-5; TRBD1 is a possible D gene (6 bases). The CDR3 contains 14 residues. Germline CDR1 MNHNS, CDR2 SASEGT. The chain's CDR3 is CSISRTVGNQPQHF. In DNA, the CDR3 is TGTTCCATCTCACGGACAGTGGGAAATCAGCCCCAGCATTTT.

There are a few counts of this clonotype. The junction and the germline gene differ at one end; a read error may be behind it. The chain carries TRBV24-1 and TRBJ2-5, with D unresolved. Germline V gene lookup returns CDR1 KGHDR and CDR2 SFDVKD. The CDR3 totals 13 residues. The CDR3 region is CATSDLRQGTQYF. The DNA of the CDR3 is TGTGCCACCAGTGATTTGCGGCAAGGGACCCAGTACTTC.

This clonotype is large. CDR3 DNA: TGTGCCACCAGCAGATCAAAGCCGGGACAGGATCTGACAGATACGCAGTATTTT. As protein: CATSRSKPGQDLTDTQYF. This chain links TRBV15 with TRBJ2-3, with 8 bases aligning to TRBD1. The V gene's germline CDR1 is LNHNV and CDR2 YYDKDF (reference sequence). The ends lost 2 bases at V and 3 bases at J; junction bases unmatched: 13. The CDR3 has 18 amino acids.

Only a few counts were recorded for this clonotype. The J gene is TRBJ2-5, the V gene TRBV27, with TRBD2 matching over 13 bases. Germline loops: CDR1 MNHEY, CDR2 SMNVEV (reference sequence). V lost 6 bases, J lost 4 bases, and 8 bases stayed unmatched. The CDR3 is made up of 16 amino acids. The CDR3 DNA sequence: TGTGCCAGCAGCGTCGGACTAGCGGGAGCATTAGAGACCCAGTACTTC. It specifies CASSVGLAGALETQYF.

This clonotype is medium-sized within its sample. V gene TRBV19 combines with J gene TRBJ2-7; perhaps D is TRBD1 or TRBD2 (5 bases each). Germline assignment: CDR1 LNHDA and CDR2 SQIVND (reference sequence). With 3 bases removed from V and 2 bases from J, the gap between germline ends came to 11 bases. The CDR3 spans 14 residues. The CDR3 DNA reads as TGTGCCAGTAGTATGGGACGGGAAGCCTACGAGCAGTACTTC. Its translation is CASSMGREAYEQYF.